The 15 T cell receptor beta chains presented below share a single source sample, sequenced in a study of control samples from healthy donors and cancer patients. Assay used: immunoSEQ multiplex PCR; TCRdb lists only in-frame clones, some missing. This table has some 80,000 clones, approximately 89% appearing once. Sequenced sample: blood. Source of these receptors: a man in his forties or fifties in good health.

For this clone: Germline is not matched at one junction end, which may reflect a read error. As DNA, the CDR3 is TGCGCCAGCAGTGAGTATGGGACACCCAACTTC. Translated: CASSEYGTPNF. The rearrangement joins TRBV10-2 to TRBJ2-7; weak D call: TRBD1 (6 bases). CDR1 WSHSY and CDR2 SAAADI come from the germline V gene. This CDR3 has 11 amino acids.

The CDR3 DNA reads as TGTGCCAGTAGTTCGGACCCGGGACAGGGGGCTCCTGGCTACACCTTC. Its protein is CASSSDPGQGAPGYTF. The chain combines TRBV19 with TRBJ1-2; 12 bases are shared with TRBD1. The germline V gene has CDR1 LNHDA and CDR2 SQIVND (reference sequence). The CDR3 is made up of 16 amino acids. V was clipped by 5 bases and J by 7 bases; unmatched bases: 11.

The chain is built from TRBV5-1 and TRBJ1-2, with 7 bases that match TRBD1. From germline, CDR1 is SGHRS and CDR2 YFSETQ. V shed 4 bases, J shed 7 bases, and the junction held 10 bases outside the gene matches. The CDR3 contains 14 residues. The CDR3 nucleotides are TGCGCCAGCAGCAGAGGACAGGCCGAGAGTGGCTACACCTTC. Translated: CASSRGQAESGYTF.

The V and J genes are TRBV27 and TRBJ1-4; D unresolved. V lost 2 bases to trimming and J lost 0 bases, with 7 bases between them. The CDR3 totals 15 residues. CDR1 is MNHEY and CDR2 is SMNVEV in the germline V gene (reference sequence). For the CDR3, the DNA is TGTGCCAGCAGTTTAAGGTCCCCAACTAATGAAAAACTGTTTTTT. It is translated as CASSLRSPTNEKLFF.

The chain uses TRBV9 and TRBJ2-7, with TRBD2 matching 8 bases. The CDR3 is 15 amino acids. CDR1 and CDR2 from the germline V gene are SGDLS and YYNGEE. The V gene end was trimmed by 0 bases and the J gene end by 4 bases; junction bases not matched to a gene: 6. CDR3 DNA: TGTGCCAGCAGCGTAGAAGGCGGGGGGTATTACGAGCAGTACTTC. It codes for CASSVEGGGYYEQYF.

The rearrangement uses TRBV10-3 and TRBJ2-5, with TRBD1 identical over 9 bases. CDR1 is ENHRY, CDR2 SYGVKD, per germline. The CDR3 is 15 amino acids. Trimming at V came to 4 bases and at J to 5 bases, leaving 8 bases not matched to a gene. CDR3 nucleotide sequence: TGTGCCATCAGTGGGACAGGGGCTACTGAGGAGACCCAGTACTTC. This codes for CAISGTGATEETQYF.

The chain recombines TRBV12-5 with TRBJ2-1; D is unclear. The CDR3 sequence is 9 residues long. The germline CDR1 and CDR2 sequences are LGHNT and FRNRAP. The V and J ends lost 7 bases and 10 bases respectively, with 5 bases between them. The CDR3 sequence is CASVSEQFF. In DNA form, the CDR3 reads TGTGCTAGTGTTTCGGAGCAGTTCTTC.

In DNA form, the CDR3 reads TGCGCCAGCAGCCAAAATGAGAGATTCTTCTATGGCTACACCTTC. This gives the protein CASSQNERFFYGYTF. V usage is TRBV4-1 and J usage is TRBJ1-2; D gene uncertain. The germline V gene encodes CDR1 MGHRA and CDR2 YSYEKL. The V and J ends lost 2 bases and 4 bases respectively, with 14 bases between them. The CDR3 totals 15 residues.

The rearrangement links TRBV29-1 to TRBJ1-5; no definite D call. Germline CDR1 SQVTM, CDR2 ANQGSEA. V was shortened by 7 bases and J by 3 bases, with 7 bases between the two germline ends. This CDR3 is 11 amino acids long. Here the CDR3 reads CSAGLNQPQHF. Here the CDR3 DNA reads TGCAGCGCTGGCCTCAATCAGCCCCAGCATTTT.

The genes are TRBV7-3 and TRBJ1-2; possibly TRBD1 for D (5 bases). The CDR3 is made up of 13 amino acids. Trimming removed 2 bases at V and 3 bases at J, with 7 bases between. Germline V gene sequence: CDR1 SGHTA, CDR2 FQGTGA. The CDR3 protein is CASSLGGYYGYTF. CDR3 sequence (DNA): TGTGCCAGCAGCTTAGGGGGGTACTATGGCTACACCTTC.

The chain uses TRBV5-6 and TRBJ1-4; TRBD1 is a possible D gene (5 bases). The CDR3 spans 14 residues. CDR1 SGHDT and CDR2 YYEEEE come from the germline V gene. V gave up 4 bases and J gave up 5 bases, with 12 bases separating them. The CDR3 coding sequence is TGTGCCAGCAGCCCCGGGGCGCCAAATGAAAAACTGTTTTTT. Its protein is CASSPGAPNEKLFF.

The rearrangement links TRBV4-2 to TRBJ2-5; 10 nucleotides line up with TRBD2. Germline V gene data show CDR1 as LGHNA and CDR2 as YNFKEQ. V lost 0 bases and J lost 5; bases outside the gene matches: 3. This CDR3 contains 15 residues. The CDR3 sequence: CASSQESGGAETQYF. The CDR3 nucleotides are TGTGCCAGCAGCCAAGAAAGCGGGGGGGCTGAGACCCAGTACTTC.

The V and J genes are TRBV5-8 and TRBJ2-5, with 11 bases that match TRBD1. The ends lost 0 bases at V and 0 bases at J; junction bases unmatched: 7. The CDR3 spans 18 residues. Germline V CDR1 and CDR2: SGHTS, YDEGEE. The CDR3: CASSLGTGGSKYQETQYF. In DNA form, the CDR3 reads TGTGCCAGCAGCTTGGGGACAGGGGGCTCTAAGTACCAAGAGACCCAGTACTTC.

The rearrangement links TRBV14 to TRBJ2-7, with no clear D. V was pared by 0 bases and J by 5 bases, with 11 bases between. The germline gives CDR1 SGHDN, CDR2 FVKESK. The CDR3 has 14 amino acids. The CDR3 DNA is TGTGCCAGCAGCCAAGACAACCTAGGTGACGAGCAGTACTTC. It encodes CASSQDNLGDEQYF.

This clone showed up just a few times. This sequence joins TRBV9 and TRBJ2-5; D is uncertain. CDR1 is SGDLS and CDR2 is YYNGEE in the germline V gene. Trimming shortened V by 4 bases and J by 0 bases, and 10 bases separated the two germline ends. The CDR3 spans 14 residues. CDR3: CASSFGPNQETQYF. The CDR3 DNA reads as TGTGCCAGCAGCTTTGGACCAAACCAAGAGACCCAGTACTTC.